This T cell receptor (beta chain) was sequenced during a study of blood T cell repertoires in COVID-19. On the study more broadly: Acute and convalescent COVID-19 samples came from the United States, Italy and Spain. Sources were T cells, B-cell-depleted T cells, or PBMCs; the material itself was cDNA or gDNA.

The method was immunoSEQ multiplex PCR; TCRdb's version includes in-frame clones alone and lacks a portion of them. Counted here are hundreds of thousands of clones, 75% to 90% occurring once; the ten biggest clones make up around 1.4%. Trimming stripped 3 bases from V and 6 bases from J, with 14 bases between. Germline loops: CDR1 DFQATT, CDR2 SNEGSKA (reference sequence). This CDR3 region has 14 residues. The specimen was peripheral blood. The chain has TRBV20-1 and TRBJ2-2; TRBD2 might be the D (6 bases). The sequence was obtained from a woman in her twenties or thirties with active or convalescent COVID-19. DNA of the CDR3: TGCAGTGCTAGTTCGGGGGAGTTCCCCGGGGAGCTGTTTTTT. Translation: CSASSGEFPGELFF.